The 22 T cell receptor beta chains below were found in one sample sequenced in a study of T cell responses to AZD1222 COVID-19 vaccine. Assay used: immunoSEQ multiplex PCR; TCRdb lists only in-frame clones, some missing. The sample holds more than 120,000 clones, about 93% seen once. Sequenced here: peripheral blood, sampled on day 0 of AZD1222 vaccination. The receptors were sampled from an adult in good health.

The chain uses TRBV5-1 and TRBJ2-7; D perhaps matches TRBD1 (5 bases). The V gene lost 0 bases and the J gene lost 1 base, with 8 bases spanning the gap. This CDR3 comprises 14 residues. Per the germline V gene, CDR1 is SGHRS and CDR2 is YFSETQ. The chain's CDR3 is CASSLEGFSYEQYF. CDR3 DNA: TGCGCCAGCAGCTTGGAGGGGTTTTCCTACGAGCAGTACTTC.

V gene TRBV5-6 combines with J gene TRBJ1-4; D is possibly TRBD1 (6 bases). Germline V lookup: CDR1 SGHDT, CDR2 YYEEEE. The CDR3 covers 14 residues. V was trimmed by 4 bases and J by 7 bases, leaving 14 bases between them. The CDR3 here is CASSHDRLREKLFF. The CDR3 nucleotides read TGTGCCAGCAGCCATGACAGGTTACGTGAAAAACTGTTTTTT.

This chain joins TRBV4-1 and TRBJ2-7, with TRBD2 as a possible D gene (6 bases). Trimming cost V 1 base and J 3 bases, with 10 bases left between them. From germline, CDR1 is MGHRA and CDR2 YSYEKL. The CDR3 is made up of 14 amino acids. CDR3 sequence reads: CASSQALADYEQYF. Written as DNA, the CDR3 is TGCGCCAGCAGCCAAGCACTAGCCGACTACGAGCAGTACTTC.

V usage is TRBV6-5 and J usage is TRBJ2-1, with a possible D match to TRBD2 (5 bases). The CDR3 extends over 12 amino acids. Deletions cut 2 bases from V and 7 bases from J, with 6 bases between. Per germline, CDR1 MNHEY and CDR2 SVGAGI. In nucleotides, the CDR3 is TGTGCCAGCAGTTACCGCGGGAATGAGCAGTTCTTC. This gives the protein CASSYRGNEQFF.

The CDR3 protein is CASSPGGLALSEQFF. The DNA for the CDR3 is TGTGCCAGCAGCCCCGGGGGACTAGCGCTCTCCGAGCAGTTCTTC. This chain uses TRBV11-3 with TRBJ2-1; 10 positions agree with TRBD2. With V trimmed by 5 bases and J by 10 bases, 11 bases remained unmatched. Germline V gene data show CDR1 as SGHNT and CDR2 as YENEEA. The CDR3 has 15 residues.

This clone was observed once. The chain carries TRBV6-5 and TRBJ1-4; perhaps TRBD1 as D (5 bases). Germline V gene sequence: CDR1 MNHEY, CDR2 SVGAGI. The V end was cut by 2 bases, the J end by 5 bases, with 12 bases between. The CDR3 runs to 15 residues. CDR3 amino acids: CASSYGDSRNEKLFF. The CDR3 DNA is TGTGCCAGCAGTTACGGGGACTCTAGGAATGAAAAACTGTTTTTT.

The chain is built from TRBV6-2 or TRBV6-3 and TRBJ2-7; weak D call: TRBD2 (6 bases). CDR1 and CDR2 from the germline V gene are MNHEY and SVGEGT. The CDR3 contains 16 residues. V lost 6 bases and J 7 bases, leaving 25 bases between the germline ends. The CDR3 region has the DNA TGTGCCAGCAGCACCAACGGACTGGGACTGATGGGGGAGCAGTACTTC. Protein: CASSTNGLGLMGEQYF.

The rearrangement uses TRBV18 and TRBJ1-1; no firm D call. The CDR3 totals 13 residues. Germline V lookup: CDR1 KGHSH, CDR2 LQKENI. Trimming pared 2 bases from V and 2 bases from J, leaving 6 bases between. Written as DNA, the CDR3 is TGTGCCAGCTCACCATCTGAAAACACTGAAGCTTTCTTT. Protein: CASSPSENTEAFF.

The genes are TRBV19 and TRBJ1-6; D is possibly TRBD1 (5 bases). CDR1 LNHDA and CDR2 SQIVND come from the germline V gene (reference sequence). Trimming left V 7 bases short and J 6 bases short, with 16 bases between. CDR3 length: 15 residues. The CDR3 protein is CASTPGEGINSPLHF. CDR3 DNA sequence: TGTGCCAGTACCCCTGGGGAGGGGATTAATTCACCCCTCCACTTT.

V gene TRBV3-1 (or the pseudogene TRBV3-2) combines with J gene TRBJ1-3; 11 nucleotides line up with TRBD1. Germline CDR1 and CDR2: LGHDT and YNNKEL (reference sequence). V lost 2 bases and J lost 8; bases outside the gene matches: 11. The CDR3 spans 17 residues. The CDR3 nucleotides read TGTGCCAGCAGCCAACTAAGAGGGGGGACAGGGGGTGACACCATATATTTT. It is translated as CASSQLRGGTGGDTIYF.

The chain joins TRBV2 to TRBJ1-1, with a tentative D call TRBD1 (5 bases). CDR1 SNHLY and CDR2 FYNNEI come from the germline V gene. The V and J ends lost 7 bases and 4 bases respectively, with 13 bases between them. There are 13 residues in the CDR3. The CDR3, as DNA: TGTGCCAGCATAGGTGGGGCGGGCACTGAAGCTTTCTTT. As protein: CASIGGAGTEAFF.

This clone showed up just once. CDR3 residues: CASSIGVSLTGELFF. DNA for the CDR3: TGTGCCAGTAGTATAGGGGTCAGCCTAACCGGGGAGCTGTTTTTT. The V and J genes are TRBV19 and TRBJ2-2; no reliable D call. This CDR3 comprises 15 residues. CDR1 is LNHDA, CDR2 SQIVND, per germline (reference sequence). The V gene lost 1 base and the J gene lost 5 bases, with 11 bases spanning the gap. The full variable domain, completed using reference TRBV19 and TRBJ2-2, is DGGITQSPKYLFRKEGQNVTLSCEQNLNHDAMYWYRQDPGQGLRLIYYSQIVNDFQKGDIAEGYSVSREKKESFPLTVTSAQKNPTAFYLCASSIGVSLTGELFFGEGSRLTVL.

The CDR3 sequence is CASRTGTRHATNEKLFF. DNA of the CDR3: TGTGCCAGCAGAACAGGGACAAGACATGCAACTAATGAAAAACTGTTTTTT. This chain links TRBV2 with TRBJ1-4; possibly TRBD1 for D (6 bases). CDR1 and CDR2 from the germline V gene are SNHLY and FYNNEI. CDR3 size: 17 residues. V was cut by 6 bases and J by 0 bases, with 17 bases left in between.

This clone was recorded once. The chain links TRBV13 to TRBJ1-1; 10 bases fit TRBD1. V was pared by 5 bases and J by 3 bases, with 9 bases of the junction left unmatched. CDR3 size: 16 residues. From germline, CDR1 is PRHDT and CDR2 FYEKMQ (reference sequence). Here the CDR3 DNA reads TGTGCCAGCAGCGATTCCGGGACAGGGGAGTACACTGAAGCTTTCTTT. Amino acids: CASSDSGTGEYTEAFF.

The chain has TRBV11-2 and TRBJ1-4, with D perhaps TRBD1 (6 bases). The V gene's germline CDR1 is SGHAT and CDR2 FQNNGV. V gave up 4 bases and J gave up 9 bases, with 18 bases separating them. The CDR3 is 15 amino acids. The CDR3 loop reads CASSSSRGLGQKLFF. DNA of the CDR3: TGTGCCAGCAGCTCCTCCAGGGGCCTTGGCCAAAAACTGTTTTTT.

The V and J genes are TRBV30 and TRBJ2-2, with D perhaps being TRBD1 or TRBD2 (5 bases each). CDR1 and CDR2 (germline): GTSNPN, SVGIG (reference sequence). Trimming stripped 0 bases from V and 1 base from J, with 18 bases between. CDR3 length: 18 residues. The CDR3, as DNA: TGTGCCTGGAGTGTACGGGTCGGGACCCCCCGGAACACCGGGGAGCTGTTTTTT. Protein sequence: CAWSVRVGTPRNTGELFF.

J is TRBJ1-6 and V is TRBV6-1, with D tentatively TRBD1 (6 bases). CDR1 and CDR2 from the germline V gene are MNHNS and SASEGT. V was cut by 7 bases and J by 7 bases, with 14 bases left in between. CDR3 length equals 14 residues. CDR3 sequence: CASIPGQGNSPLHF. The CDR3 region has the DNA TGTGCCAGCATCCCGGGGCAGGGGAATTCACCCCTCCACTTT.

The chain joins TRBV30 to TRBJ1-5; weak D call: TRBD1 (5 bases). This CDR3 comprises 13 residues. Per germline, CDR1 GTSNPN and CDR2 SVGIG (reference sequence). The V gene lost 3 bases and the J gene lost 7 bases, with 13 bases spanning the gap. The CDR3 loop is CAWSNNGDQPQHF. The CDR3 DNA sequence: TGTGCCTGGAGCAATAATGGGGACCAGCCCCAGCATTTT.

The rearrangement joins TRBV7-2 to TRBJ2-5; 8 bases line up with TRBD2. Trimming took 8 bases from V and 5 from J; bases not matched to a gene: 16. Per germline, CDR1 SGHTA and CDR2 FQGNSA. The CDR3 spans 16 residues. CDR3 nucleotides: TGTGCCAGCCTCTCTAGGATAGCGGGAACCCAGGAGACCCAGTACTTC. Its protein product is CASLSRIAGTQETQYF. The whole variable domain, filled in from reference TRBV7-2 and TRBJ2-5, reads GAGVSQSPSNKVTEKGKDVELRCDPISGHTALYWYRQSLGQGLEFLIYFQGNSAPDKSGLPSDRFSAERTGGSVSTLTIQRTQQEDSAVYLCASLSRIAGTQETQYFGPGTRLLVL.

The V gene is TRBV7-2, the J gene TRBJ2-1, with D perhaps matching TRBD1 or TRBD2 (5 bases each). Looked up from germline, CDR1 is SGHTA and CDR2 is FQGNSA. The CDR3 has 15 amino acids. Trimming took 2 bases from V and 6 from J, leaving 14 bases between them. CDR3 in amino acids: CASSLSRDPSNEQFF. The CDR3 nucleotides are TGTGCCAGCAGCTTAAGCCGGGACCCGTCCAATGAGCAGTTCTTC.

The J gene is TRBJ1-3, the V gene TRBV5-1; no reliable D call. The V end was cut by 4 bases, the J end by 0 bases, with 5 bases between. The CDR3 runs to 13 residues. Germline-derived CDR1 and CDR2 are SGHRS and YFSETQ. The CDR3 nucleotides are TGCGCCAGCAGCGCTGGCTCTGGAAACACCATATATTTT. This sequence encodes CASSAGSGNTIYF.

The V gene is TRBV18, the J gene TRBJ1-4; 12 bases match TRBD1. Germline-derived CDR1 and CDR2 are KGHSH and LQKENI. Losses at the gene ends were 6 bases for V and 5 bases for J; bases not matched to a gene: 1. This CDR3 has 14 residues. The DNA for the CDR3 is TGTGCCAGCTCCGGGACAGGGGGCAATGAAAAACTGTTTTTT. Translated: CASSGTGGNEKLFF.